This T cell receptor beta chain was sequenced during a study of STAT5B mutations in CD4+ large granular lymphocyte leukemia. This clone has only a few counts. Profiling relied on immunoSEQ multiplex PCR, and the TCRdb table lists in-frame clones only, not all of them. The data hold roughly 34,000 clones, with 75% to 85% observed a single time. V gave up 6 bases and J gave up 8 bases; unmatched junction bases: 6. In germline, CDR1 is DFQATT, CDR2 SNEGSKA (reference sequence). CDR3 length: 11 residues. The V gene is TRBV20-1, the J gene TRBJ1-1, with 7 bases identical to TRBD1. The clonotype originates from a human donor in good health. The source material was CD4+ T cells from blood buffy coats. CDR3 protein: CSAGRGAEAFF. The CDR3 DNA follows: TGCAGTGCGGGCAGGGGGGCCGAAGCTTTCTTT.